A single sample is the source of the 7 T cell receptor beta chains below, sequenced in a study of blood T cell repertoires in COVID-19. Clones were read by immunoSEQ multiplex PCR, and TCRdb kept only the in-frame ones, dropping some. Of 190,000 or so clones listed, 83% are singletons. Specimen: peripheral blood. These receptors all come from a middle-aged man with active or convalescent COVID-19.

This chain connects TRBV11-2 to TRBJ2-5, with 9 bases lining up with TRBD1. The V segment lost 5 bases and the J segment 3 bases; nucleotides outside the gene matches: 10. Germline values: CDR1 SGHAT, CDR2 FQNNGV. This CDR3 comprises 16 residues. CDR3 in amino acids: CASSPIQDRGKETQYF. In DNA, the CDR3 is TGTGCCAGCAGCCCGATCCAAGACAGGGGGAAAGAGACCCAGTACTTC.

The gene calls are TRBV7-8 and TRBJ1-2; D perhaps matches TRBD1 (5 bases). V lost 5 bases to trimming and J lost 2 bases, with 15 bases between them. The CDR3 loop spans 15 amino acids. Germline CDR1 reads SGHVS; CDR2 reads FQNEAQ. Here the CDR3 reads CASSQLTTVNYGYTF. The CDR3 DNA reads as TGTGCCAGCAGCCAACTAACGACAGTCAACTATGGCTACACCTTC. The complete variable domain, with remaining parts taken from reference TRBV7-8 and TRBJ1-2, reads GAGVSQSPRYKVAKRGQDVALRCDPISGHVSLFWYQQALGQGPEFLTYFQNEAQLDKSGLPSDRFFAERPEGSVSTLKIQRTQQEDSAVYLCASSQLTTVNYGYTFGSGTRLTVV.

The chain couples TRBV27 to TRBJ2-5; the D gene is possibly TRBD2 (5 bases). Germline CDR1 reads MNHEY; CDR2 reads SMNVEV (reference sequence). The CDR3 extends over 15 amino acids. V gave up 3 bases and J gave up 4 bases, with 15 bases separating them. The CDR3 nucleotides read TGTGCCAGCAGTTTTGCGAGGGATTCGGGAGAGACCCAGTACTTC. Protein: CASSFARDSGETQYF.

The rearrangement uses TRBV11-2 and TRBJ2-3; 8 bases fit TRBD2. V lost 5 bases, J lost 4 bases, and 8 bases stayed unmatched. This CDR3 comprises 15 residues. Germline V lookup: CDR1 SGHAT, CDR2 FQNNGV. The CDR3 loop reads CASSKTGLEADTQYF. In DNA, the CDR3 is TGTGCCAGCAGCAAGACGGGACTAGAGGCAGATACGCAGTATTTT. The entire variable domain, with the rest obtained from reference TRBV11-2 and TRBJ2-3, is as follows: EAGVAQSPRYKIIEKRQSVAFWCNPISGHATLYWYQQILGQGPKLLIQFQNNGVVDDSQLPKDRFSAERLKGVDSTLKIQPAKLEDSAVYLCASSKTGLEADTQYFGPGTRLTVL.

This chain uses TRBV27 with TRBJ1-1; D gene ambiguous. V lost 6 bases to trimming and J lost 3 bases, with 17 bases between them. The CDR3 has 15 amino acids. Germline V CDR1 and CDR2: MNHEY, SMNVEV (reference sequence). This CDR3 is CASRGSPGGYTEAFF. CDR3 nucleotides: TGTGCCAGCAGGGGATCGCCAGGAGGGTACACTGAAGCTTTCTTT.

CDR3 DNA sequence: TGCGCCAGCAGCCAAGACCCGAGCTCCTATAATTCACCCCTCCACTTT. The encoded protein is CASSQDPSSYNSPLHF. The J gene is TRBJ1-6, the V gene TRBV4-1; D unclear. Germline values: CDR1 MGHRA, CDR2 YSYEKL. V lost 0 bases and J 0 bases, leaving 6 bases between the germline ends. The CDR3 has 16 residues.

The chain joins TRBV5-1 to TRBJ1-2, with D perhaps TRBD1 (6 bases). The CDR3 loop spans 12 amino acids. V shed 5 bases and J shed 6 bases, with 11 bases lying between them. From germline, CDR1 is SGHRS and CDR2 YFSETQ. Written as DNA, the CDR3 is TGCGCCAGCAGGACAGGTTGGGATGGCTACACCTTC. Translating it yields CASRTGWDGYTF.